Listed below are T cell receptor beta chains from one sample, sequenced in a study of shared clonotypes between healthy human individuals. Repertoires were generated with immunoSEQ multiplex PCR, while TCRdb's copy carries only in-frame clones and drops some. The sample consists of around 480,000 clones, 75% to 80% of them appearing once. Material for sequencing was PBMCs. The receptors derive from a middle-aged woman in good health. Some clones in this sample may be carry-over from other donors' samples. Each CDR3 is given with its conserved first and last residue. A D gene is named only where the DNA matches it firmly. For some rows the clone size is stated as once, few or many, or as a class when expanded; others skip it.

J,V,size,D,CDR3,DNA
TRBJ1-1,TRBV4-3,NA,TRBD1,CASSQEPGQDTEAFF,TGCGCCAGCAGCCAAGAACCGGGACAGGACACTGAAGCTTTCTTT
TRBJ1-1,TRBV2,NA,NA,CASSERRGSTEAFF,TGTGCCAGCAGTGAACGTAGGGGCAGCACTGAAGCTTTCTTT
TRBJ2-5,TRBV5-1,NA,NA,CASSSGEIETQYF,TGCGCCAGCAGCTCAGGAGAGATTGAGACCCAGTACTTC
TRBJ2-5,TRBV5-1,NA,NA,CASSLSTARAQETQYF,TGCGCCAGCAGCTTGTCTACAGCAAGGGCACAAGAGACCCAGTACTTC
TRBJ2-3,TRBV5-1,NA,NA,CASSLGPSTDTQYF,TGCGCCAGCAGCTTAGGACCAAGCACAGATACGCAGTATTTT
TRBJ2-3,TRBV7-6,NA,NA,CASSPDRRTDTQYF,TGTGCCAGCAGTCCGGACCGACGCACAGATACGCAGTATTTT
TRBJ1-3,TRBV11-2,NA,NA,CASTNRTLYSGNTIYF,TGTGCCAGCACCAATCGGACACTTTACTCTGGAAACACCATATATTTT
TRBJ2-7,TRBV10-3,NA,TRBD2,CAISESGLAGSYEQYF,TGTGCCATCAGTGAGTCGGGACTAGCGGGGTCCTACGAGCAGTACTTC
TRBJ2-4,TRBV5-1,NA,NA,CASSLPRGPVGNIQYF,TGCGCCAGCAGCTTGCCCCGGGGACCCGTGGGGAACATTCAGTACTTC
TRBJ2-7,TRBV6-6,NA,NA,CASSYSIGYEQYF,TGTGCCAGCAGTTACTCGATAGGCTACGAGCAGTACTTC
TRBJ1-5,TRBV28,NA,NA,CATPLGPQHF,TGTGCCACCCCCCTAGGGCCCCAGCATTTT
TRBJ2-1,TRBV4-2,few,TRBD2,CASSQGEGTSSYNEQFF,TGTGCCAGCAGCCAAGGGGAAGGGACTAGCTCCTACAATGAGCAGTTCTTC
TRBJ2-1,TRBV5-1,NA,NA,CASSLQGNEQFF,TGCGCCAGCAGCCTACAGGGCAATGAGCAGTTCTTC
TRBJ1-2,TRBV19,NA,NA,CASSPRQERGYGYTF,TGTGCCAGTAGTCCCCGACAGGAGCGAGGCTATGGCTACACCTTC
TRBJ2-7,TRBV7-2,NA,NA,CASSGVPRFGEQYF,TGTGCCAGCAGCGGGGTCCCCCGATTTGGAGAGCAGTACTTC
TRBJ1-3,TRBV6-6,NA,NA,CASSYWPGSGNTIYF,TGTGCCAGCAGTTATTGGCCAGGCTCTGGAAACACCATATATTTT
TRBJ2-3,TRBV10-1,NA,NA,CASSESRVATDTQYF,TGCGCCAGCAGTGAGTCGAGGGTAGCGACAGATACGCAGTATTTT
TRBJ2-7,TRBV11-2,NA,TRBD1,CASSLGGQGFNEQYF,TGTGCCAGCAGCTTAGGCGGACAGGGGTTCAACGAGCAGTACTTC
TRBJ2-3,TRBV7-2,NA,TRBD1,CASSLRPGQGGDLDTQYF,TGTGCCAGCAGTTTGAGGCCGGGACAGGGTGGAGATTTAGATACGCAGTATTTT
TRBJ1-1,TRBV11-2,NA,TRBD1,CASSLPDRIREAFF,TGTGCCAGCAGCTTACCGGACAGGATAAGGGAAGCTTTCTTT
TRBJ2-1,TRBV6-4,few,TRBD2,CASTRRAGAGDEQFF,TGTGCCAGCACTCGACGGGCGGGAGCCGGCGATGAGCAGTTCTTC
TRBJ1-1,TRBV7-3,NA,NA,CASSLNVGPNTEAFF,TGTGCCAGCAGCTTAAATGTAGGACCTAACACTGAAGCTTTCTTT
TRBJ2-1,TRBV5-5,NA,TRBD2,CASSASSSGEQFF,TGTGCCAGCAGCGCCTCCTCTAGCGGGGAGCAGTTCTTC
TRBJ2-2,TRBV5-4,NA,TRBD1,CASSLPGQVNTGELFF,TGTGCCAGCAGCTTGCCGGGACAGGTGAACACCGGGGAGCTGTTTTTT
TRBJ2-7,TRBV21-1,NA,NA,CASSKALEEQYF,TGTGCCAGCAGCAAAGCGCTCGAGGAGCAGTACTTC
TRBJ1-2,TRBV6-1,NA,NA,CASRIGDGYTF,TGTGCCAGCAGGATAGGGGATGGCTACACCTTC
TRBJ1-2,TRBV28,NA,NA,CASSLSGWNYGYTF,TGTGCCAGCAGTTTATCCGGCTGGAACTATGGCTACACCTTC
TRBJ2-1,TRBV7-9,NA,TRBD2,CASSGRREGNEQFF,TGTGCCAGCAGCGGAAGGCGGGAGGGCAATGAGCAGTTCTTC
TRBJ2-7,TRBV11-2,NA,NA,CASSSRDLKPYEQYF,TGTGCCAGCAGCTCCCGGGACTTAAAACCCTACGAGCAGTACTTC
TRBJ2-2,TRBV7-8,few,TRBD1,CASSLDRVNTGELFF,TGTGCCAGCAGCTTGGACAGGGTGAACACCGGGGAGCTGTTTTTT
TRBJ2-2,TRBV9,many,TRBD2,CASSVVPSGGELFF,TGTGCCAGCAGCGTAGTGCCTAGCGGAGGGGAGCTGTTTTTT
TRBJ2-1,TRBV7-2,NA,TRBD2,CASSRTSGRARSEQFF,TGTGCCAGCAGTCGGACTAGCGGGAGGGCCAGGAGTGAGCAGTTCTTC
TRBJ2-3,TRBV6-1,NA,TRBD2,CASPSSGRGADTQYF,TGTGCCAGCCCATCTAGCGGGAGGGGAGCAGATACGCAGTATTTT
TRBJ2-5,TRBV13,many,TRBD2,CASSLEGPGLGFRETQYF,TGTGCCAGCAGCTTAGAAGGGCCGGGACTAGGTTTTCGGGAGACCCAGTACTTC
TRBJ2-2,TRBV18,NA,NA,CASSPSGRAGELFF,TGTGCCAGCTCACCGTCCGGGAGAGCCGGGGAGCTGTTTTTT
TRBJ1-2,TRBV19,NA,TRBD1,CASNYGTGANYGYTF,TGTGCCAGCAATTACGGGACAGGAGCTAACTATGGCTACACCTTC
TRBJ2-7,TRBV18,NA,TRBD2,CASSPPAGTSNAYEQYF,TGTGCCAGCTCACCACCCGCCGGGACTAGTAATGCCTACGAGCAGTACTTC
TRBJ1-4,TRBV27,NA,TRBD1,CASSSLRDRAWDEKLFF,TGTGCCAGCAGTTCCCTCCGGGACAGGGCTTGGGATGAAAAACTGTTTTTT
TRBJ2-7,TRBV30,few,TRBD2,CAWSVGTSSYEQYF,TGTGCCTGGAGTGTGGGGACTAGCTCGTACGAGCAGTACTTC
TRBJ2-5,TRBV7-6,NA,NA,CASSLRSRETQYF,TGTGCCAGCAGCCTGCGGTCTAGGGAGACCCAGTACTTC
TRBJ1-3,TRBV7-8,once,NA,CASTENRGTGNTIYF,TGTGCCAGCACCGAAAACCGGGGTACTGGAAACACCATATATTTT
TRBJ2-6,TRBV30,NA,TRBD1,CAWHWGTELSGANVLTF,TGTGCCTGGCACTGGGGGACAGAGCTCTCTGGGGCCAACGTCCTGACTTTC
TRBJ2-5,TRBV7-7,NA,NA,CASSLAPGKQETQYF,TGTGCTAGCAGCTTAGCTCCCGGGAAACAAGAGACCCAGTACTTC